The 9 T cell receptor beta chains below all came from one sample that was sequenced in a study of T cell responses to AZD1222 COVID-19 vaccine. Assay: immunoSEQ multiplex PCR; the TCRdb copy retains only in-frame clones and omits some. The table lists about 140,000 clones, with 2.2% in the top ten. Source material: peripheral blood. These receptors were collected from an adult in good health.

The chain links TRBV30 to TRBJ1-3; 8 bases align to TRBD1. CDR1 and CDR2 from the germline V gene are GTSNPN and SVGIG (reference sequence). J gave up 10 bases and V 5 bases, and 7 bases lay outside the gene matches. This CDR3 region has 12 residues. The CDR3 coding sequence is TGTGCCTGGGGACAGGGTCGTGGAACCATATATTTT. It is translated as CAWGQGRGTIYF.

V is TRBV2 and J is TRBJ2-2; a weak D match, TRBD1 (5 bases). The germline V and J ends were trimmed by 9 bases and 2 bases, with 10 bases remaining between them. The CDR3 covers 13 residues. Germline V gives CDR1 SNHLY, CDR2 FYNNEI. Written as DNA, the CDR3 is TGTGCCAGTTCAGGGCCCAACACCGGGGAGCTGTTTTTT. Translated, it gives CASSGPNTGELFF.

The chain uses TRBV5-1 and TRBJ1-5, with TRBD1 matching over 7 bases. The CDR3 has 14 residues. Looked up from germline, CDR1 is SGHRS and CDR2 is YFSETQ. The V segment lost 0 bases and the J segment 6 bases; nucleotides outside the gene matches: 3. DNA of the CDR3: TGCGCCAGCAGCTTGGGGGGGACAGCTCAGCCCCAGCATTTT. As protein: CASSLGGTAQPQHF.

The chain combines TRBV18 with TRBJ2-7, with TRBD1 identical over 8 bases. Unmatched junction bases numbered 10, after V lost 0 bases and J lost 3 bases. The CDR3 spans 17 residues. Germline CDR1 is KGHSH and CDR2 is LQKENI. The CDR3 here is CASSPPQGALTFYEQYF. The DNA for the CDR3 is TGTGCCAGCTCACCACCTCAGGGGGCCCTTACCTTCTACGAGCAGTACTTC.

The chain uses TRBV4-1 and TRBJ2-5; 7 bases are a match to TRBD2. Trimming removed 0 bases from V and 3 bases from J; junction bases left unmatched: 13. Germline V gene data show CDR1 as MGHRA and CDR2 as YSYEKL. The CDR3 is 18 residues long. The CDR3 sequence: CASSQDSYGTIGEETQYF. In DNA, the CDR3 is TGCGCCAGCAGCCAAGACTCATATGGGACTATCGGCGAAGAGACCCAGTACTTC.

The chain joins TRBV4-2 to TRBJ2-7; TRBD1 agrees at 8 bases. The germline gives CDR1 LGHNA, CDR2 YNFKEQ. The J segment lost 7 bases and the V segment lost 0 bases, leaving 11 bases of the junction unmatched. The CDR3 runs to 16 residues. CDR3 bases: TGTGCCAGCAGCCAAGACTTGACAGGGGCGATGGGTGAGCAGTACTTC. It codes for CASSQDLTGAMGEQYF.

This rearrangement joins TRBV5-8 to TRBJ2-5, with D unclear. The V and J ends lost 4 bases and 5 bases respectively, with 6 bases between them. The CDR3 is 11 amino acids. The V gene's germline CDR1 is SGHTS and CDR2 YDEGEE. The CDR3: CASSRRETQYF. The CDR3 DNA reads as TGTGCCAGCAGCCGACGGGAGACCCAGTACTTC.

The chain joins TRBV3-1 (or the pseudogene TRBV3-2) to TRBJ2-1; D might be TRBD1 (5 bases). Germline V lookup: CDR1 LGHDT, CDR2 YNNKEL (reference sequence). Trimming stripped 0 bases from V and 4 bases from J, with 13 bases between. The CDR3 totals 16 residues. The CDR3 bases are TGTGCCAGCAGCCAAGATTGGGGCCAAGTTTACAATGAGCAGTTCTTC. Protein product: CASSQDWGQVYNEQFF.

The chain combines TRBV5-4 with TRBJ1-1; D is possibly TRBD1 (5 bases). V was clipped by 4 bases and J by 1 base, with 17 bases between them. Germline CDR1 reads SGHNT; CDR2 reads YYREEE (reference sequence). This CDR3 is built from 16 residues. The chain's CDR3 is CASSPGWVRGNTEAFF. DNA for the CDR3: TGTGCCAGCAGCCCAGGGTGGGTTAGAGGGAACACTGAAGCTTTCTTT.